This T cell receptor (beta chain) was profiled in a study of T cell repertoires in cytomegalovirus infection. As for the study in general: CMV infection together with matching HLA type was indicated by public TCR beta signatures. Findings and limits, study-wide: Accumulated public TCR beta family frequency recognized individuals carrying CMV together with the relevant HLA. The response measured ex vivo was dominated by TCR beta clonotypes (HLA-C-restricted and CMV-specific).

Each CDR3 protein is one row after TCRdb ran MiXCR on the reads. The sample includes about 830,000 distinct CDR3 sequences, around a third of them seen just once. Remarks on this clonotype: Its antigen is undetermined.

The CDR3 runs 15 residues. Trimming removed 8 bases from V and 6 bases from J, with 19 bases in between. Germline V gene sequence: CDR1 MNHNS, CDR2 SASEGT. This sequence was found in a human donor in good health (CMV status not recorded). Some clones in this sample may be carry-over from other donors' samples. This specimen was cultured CD8+ T cells from PBMCs, taken from culture after CMV antigen stimulation. The V and J genes are TRBV6-1 and TRBJ2-2, with D possibly being TRBD2 (6 bases). The chain's CDR3 is CASRTWGENPGELFF. In DNA form, the CDR3 reads TGTGCCAGCCGCACCTGGGGGGAGAATCCCGGGGAGCTGTTTTTT.